This TCR beta chain is drawn from a study of cytomegalovirus exposure and HLA in healthy donors. General study results and limits: Productive rates of about 90% or about 30% were seen for most TCR beta V segments in an earlier analysis. When analyzed later, a missense DCLRE1C variant was found to be linked to TCR beta V- and J-gene trimming. Whilst most TCR sequences proved rare, a subset of public TCRs occurred across many donors. Upon later analysis, HLA-associated TCR beta chains proved more clonally expanded than other, equally common chains.

The PCR had 60 Vbeta and 13 Jbeta primers. Clones were sequenced by immunoSEQ multiplex PCR, and TCRdb holds only the in-frame ones, with some missing. The repertoire holds 250,000 to 350,000 clones, with roughly 88% as singletons. With regard to this clone: Its antigen is not identified.

This receptor was obtained from a man in his forties in good health and CMV-seropositive. Material: PBMCs.

The CDR3 DNA is TGTGCCAGCAGGGTGGGACATAGTGAAGCTTTCTTT. Its translation: CASRVGHSEAFF. This chain uses TRBV5-4 with TRBJ1-1, with D maybe TRBD1 (6 bases). Germline V gene data show CDR1 as SGHNT and CDR2 as YYREEE (reference sequence). Trimming cost V 5 bases and J 7 bases, with 12 bases left between them. There are 12 residues in the CDR3. Complete variable domain (other parts from reference TRBV5-4 and TRBJ1-1): ETGVTQSPTHLIKTRGQQVTLRCSSQSGHNTVSWYQQALGQGPQFIFQYYREEENGRGNFPPRFSGLQFPNYSSELNVNALELDDSALYLCASRVGHSEAFFGQGTRLTVV.